A selection of T cell receptor beta chains follows, all from one sample in a study of T cells in Graves' hyperthyroidism and ophthalmopathy. TCRdb re-called the multiplex PCR reads through MiXCR, storing one row per CDR3 protein. The sample includes a few hundred thousand distinct CDR3 sequences, about half seen only once; the top ten take over 15%. What was sequenced was peripheral blood or thyroid tissue (not recorded which). These TCRs come from an adult woman with Graves' disease, either hyperthyroidism or ophthalmopathy (not recorded which). Both conserved end residues are part of each CDR3. A D gene is named only where the DNA matches it firmly. Clone size is given for some rows only: seen once, a few or many times, or a class if the clone is expanded.

D gene: -; V gene: TRBV7-3; clone size: many; J gene: TRBJ2-2; CDR3 DNA: TGTGCCAGCAGCTTATCCCCTCCCGGGACAACGAACACCGGGGAGCTGTTTTTT; CDR3 protein: CASSLSPPGTTNTGELFF
D gene: -; V gene: TRBV6-5; clone size: few; J gene: TRBJ1-5; CDR3 DNA: TGTGCCAGCAGTTTTGGTCAGTACAATCAGCCCCAGCATTTT; CDR3 protein: CASSFGQYNQPQHF
D gene: -; V gene: TRBV11-2; clone size: many; J gene: TRBJ1-2; CDR3 DNA: TGTGCCAGCACCCCACTTTGGACGCCTACCTACACCTTC; CDR3 protein: CASTPLWTPTYTF
D gene: TRBD2; V gene: TRBV10-1; clone size: many; J gene: TRBJ2-7; CDR3 DNA: TGCGCCAGCAGTGAGTCAGAGACTAGCGGGAGGGCCGTCGGCGAGCAGTACTTC; CDR3 protein: CASSESETSGRAVGEQYF
D gene: -; V gene: TRBV20-1; clone size: -; J gene: TRBJ1-1; CDR3 DNA: TGCAGTGTACCCTCGCGGGGGATTGAAACTGAAGCTTTCTTT; CDR3 protein: CSVPSRGIETEAFF
D gene: -; V gene: TRBV7-2; clone size: once; J gene: TRBJ2-7; CDR3 DNA: TGTGCCAGCAGCCCGGAGCTCTACGAGCAGTACTTC; CDR3 protein: CASSPELYEQYF
D gene: -; V gene: TRBV11-2; clone size: many; J gene: TRBJ2-7; CDR3 DNA: TGTGCCAGCAGCCCCCCCGACAACTACGAGCAGTACTTC; CDR3 protein: CASSPPDNYEQYF
D gene: TRBD2; V gene: TRBV15; clone size: -; J gene: TRBJ2-3; CDR3 DNA: TGTGCCACCAGCAGAGGAGGGACTAGCAGGGGCGATACGCAGTATTTT; CDR3 protein: CATSRGGTSRGDTQYF
D gene: -; V gene: TRBV6-4; clone size: -; J gene: TRBJ2-7; CDR3 DNA: TGTGCCAGCAGTGACACGCCCGAGCAGTACTTC; CDR3 protein: CASSDTPEQYF
D gene: -; V gene: TRBV7-2; clone size: -; J gene: TRBJ2-5; CDR3 DNA: TGTGCCAGCAGCCGCGGGACTGTGAAAGAGACCCAGTACTTC; CDR3 protein: CASSRGTVKETQYF
D gene: -; V gene: TRBV4-2; clone size: many; J gene: TRBJ1-3; CDR3 DNA: TGTGCCAGCAGCCAAGGGGTAGGACTTCGTGGAAACACCATATATTTT; CDR3 protein: CASSQGVGLRGNTIYF
D gene: TRBD2; V gene: TRBV7-2; clone size: -; J gene: TRBJ2-3; CDR3 DNA: TGTGCCAGCAGCTTATATAGCGGGAGGGAGCTCACAGATACGCAGTATTTT; CDR3 protein: CASSLYSGRELTDTQYF
D gene: -; V gene: TRBV24-1; clone size: many; J gene: TRBJ2-5; CDR3 DNA: TGTGCCACCAGTGAACACGTCCAAGAGACCCAGTACTTC; CDR3 protein: CATSEHVQETQYF
D gene: -; V gene: TRBV27; clone size: few; J gene: TRBJ2-7; CDR3 DNA: TGTGCCAGCAGTCGGCGGGACAACTACGAGCAGTACTTC; CDR3 protein: CASSRRDNYEQYF
D gene: TRBD1; V gene: TRBV10-3; clone size: -; J gene: TRBJ1-2; CDR3 DNA: TGTGCCATTGCCAACAGGGGACTTTATGGCTACACCTTC; CDR3 protein: CAIANRGLYGYTF
D gene: TRBD1; V gene: TRBV19; clone size: -; J gene: TRBJ1-5; CDR3 DNA: TGTGCCAGTAGTATGGGACAGGGAGGTCAGCCCCAGCATTTT; CDR3 protein: CASSMGQGGQPQHF
D gene: -; V gene: TRBV25-1; clone size: -; J gene: TRBJ2-1; CDR3 DNA: TGTGCCAGCAGCCCGCGGGTAAAGCTGGATGAGCGGTTCTTC; CDR3 protein: CASSPRVKLDERFF
D gene: -; V gene: TRBV7-9; clone size: many; J gene: TRBJ1-2; CDR3 DNA: TGTGCCAGCAGCCCAGCGATGAACCCTGGGTATGGCTACACCTTC; CDR3 protein: CASSPAMNPGYGYTF
D gene: TRBD2; V gene: TRBV3-1; clone size: few; J gene: TRBJ2-2; CDR3 DNA: TGTGCCAGCAGCTCCTACTCCGGGACTAGAATCGGGGAGCTGTTTTTT; CDR3 protein: CASSSYSGTRIGELFF
D gene: -; V gene: TRBV20-1; clone size: -; J gene: TRBJ1-5; CDR3 DNA: TGCAGTGCAACACCTAGCAATCAGCCCCAGCATTTT; CDR3 protein: CSATPSNQPQHF
D gene: -; V gene: TRBV15; clone size: many; J gene: TRBJ2-6; CDR3 DNA: TGTGCCACCAGCAGAGATGACACCCAGGCCAACGTCCTGACTTTC; CDR3 protein: CATSRDDTQANVLTF
D gene: TRBD2; V gene: TRBV4-3; clone size: -; J gene: TRBJ2-7; CDR3 DNA: TGCGCCAGCAGCCAAGACTCGGGAGGGACCTACGAGCAGTACTTC; CDR3 protein: CASSQDSGGTYEQYF
D gene: -; V gene: TRBV29-1; clone size: few; J gene: TRBJ1-1; CDR3 DNA: TGCAGCGTTGACGGTCGGCGACATGAAGCTTTCTTT; CDR3 protein: CSVDGRRHEAFF
D gene: TRBD1; V gene: TRBV20-1; clone size: -; J gene: TRBJ1-1; CDR3 DNA: TGCAGTGCTGACTGGACAGGAAACACTGAAGCTTTCTTT; CDR3 protein: CSADWTGNTEAFF
D gene: -; V gene: TRBV20-1; clone size: many; J gene: TRBJ2-7; CDR3 DNA: TGCAGTGCTAGCCCACTCCGTTACGAGCAGTACTTC; CDR3 protein: CSASPLRYEQYF
D gene: TRBD1; V gene: TRBV5-1; clone size: many; J gene: TRBJ1-5; CDR3 DNA: TGCGCCAGCAGCTTGACAGGGGGCGATAGTCAGCCCCAGCATTTT; CDR3 protein: CASSLTGGDSQPQHF
D gene: -; V gene: TRBV19; clone size: many; J gene: TRBJ1-1; CDR3 DNA: -; CDR3 protein: CASSITVAEGALF
D gene: -; V gene: TRBV24-1; clone size: -; J gene: TRBJ1-2; CDR3 DNA: TGTGCCACCAGGGGCAGCTATGGCTACACCTTC; CDR3 protein: CATRGSYGYTF
D gene: -; V gene: TRBV10-3; clone size: few; J gene: TRBJ1-5; CDR3 DNA: TGTGCTAGAAGGGGGTCGAGCAATCAGCCCCAGCATTTT; CDR3 protein: CARRGSSNQPQHF
D gene: TRBD1; V gene: TRBV10-3; clone size: -; J gene: TRBJ2-5; CDR3 DNA: TGTGCCATCAGGGGGGACAGGGGGCATGGGACCCAGTACTTC; CDR3 protein: CAIRGDRGHGTQYF
D gene: TRBD1; V gene: TRBV10-3; clone size: -; J gene: TRBJ2-5; CDR3 DNA: TGTGCCAGCAGAAGACAGGGGGCGAGTGGACAAGAGACCCAGTACTTC; CDR3 protein: CASRRQGASGQETQYF
D gene: TRBD2; V gene: TRBV20-1; clone size: -; J gene: TRBJ2-6; CDR3 DNA: TGCAGTGCTAGGCAGGCGGGAGTAGATGGGGCCAACGTCCTGACTTTC; CDR3 protein: CSARQAGVDGANVLTF
D gene: -; V gene: TRBV20-1; clone size: many; J gene: TRBJ1-2; CDR3 DNA: TGCAGTGCTAGAGTGGGGGTCAGAGCCTATGGCTACACCTTC; CDR3 protein: CSARVGVRAYGYTF
D gene: -; V gene: TRBV7-2; clone size: -; J gene: TRBJ2-1; CDR3 DNA: TGTGCCAGCAGCTTATTCCGGGGCGGGTTGGATGAGCAGTTCTTC; CDR3 protein: CASSLFRGGLDEQFF
D gene: -; V gene: TRBV27; clone size: many; J gene: TRBJ1-5; CDR3 DNA: TGTGCCAGCAGTTCAAAGGCCCAGCATTTT; CDR3 protein: CASSSKAQHF
D gene: -; V gene: TRBV20-1; clone size: few; J gene: TRBJ1-6; CDR3 DNA: TGCAGTGCTATCATAGGGGGTAATTCACCCCTCCACTTT; CDR3 protein: CSAIIGGNSPLHF
D gene: -; V gene: TRBV4-1; clone size: many; J gene: TRBJ1-1; CDR3 DNA: TGCGCCAGCAGCCAAGTAGGACAGATGAACACTGAAGCTTTCTTT; CDR3 protein: CASSQVGQMNTEAFF
D gene: TRBD1; V gene: TRBV6-5; clone size: few; J gene: TRBJ2-5; CDR3 DNA: TGTGCCACAGCTACAGGGGGCGAGACCCAGTACTTC; CDR3 protein: CATATGGETQYF
D gene: -; V gene: TRBV13; clone size: -; J gene: TRBJ1-5; CDR3 DNA: TGTGCCAGCAGCTACCACGGGGGCGGACCTCAGCCCCAGCATTTT; CDR3 protein: CASSYHGGGPQPQHF
D gene: -; V gene: TRBV14; clone size: once; J gene: TRBJ2-7; CDR3 DNA: TGTGCCAGCAGTGGGGGGGGCCTCTCCTACGAGCAGTACTTC; CDR3 protein: CASSGGGLSYEQYF
D gene: -; V gene: TRBV29-1; clone size: -; J gene: TRBJ1-1; CDR3 DNA: TGCAGCGTTGACTCGGGGTTCGTCACTGAAGCTTTCTTT; CDR3 protein: CSVDSGFVTEAFF
D gene: -; V gene: TRBV7-9; clone size: many; J gene: TRBJ2-2; CDR3 DNA: TGTGCCAGCAGCTTACGGAGGGGCTATGGGACCGGGGAGCTGTTTTTT; CDR3 protein: CASSLRRGYGTGELFF
D gene: TRBD2; V gene: TRBV11-3; clone size: -; J gene: TRBJ2-5; CDR3 DNA: TGTGCCAGCAGCTCCTCTAGCGGTCAAGAGACCCAGTACTTC; CDR3 protein: CASSSSSGQETQYF
D gene: TRBD1; V gene: TRBV24-1; clone size: many; J gene: TRBJ1-2; CDR3 DNA: TGTGCCACCAGTGATGCGGACAGGGAGTTTGGCTACACCTTC; CDR3 protein: CATSDADREFGYTF
D gene: TRBD1; V gene: TRBV20-1; clone size: many; J gene: TRBJ2-7; CDR3 DNA: TGCAGTGCTGACGCCACAGGGGAGTTCGGGCAGTACTTC; CDR3 protein: CSADATGEFGQYF